This T cell receptor (beta chain) stems from a study of T cells after yellow fever vaccination. As for the study in general: Preparation used SMART-Seq v4 Ultra Low Input for the low-cell-number fractions.

Germline-derived CDR1 and CDR2 are MRHNA and SNTAGT. The CDR3 contains 15 residues. V shed 5 bases, J shed 4 bases, and the junction held 3 bases outside the gene matches. Whole-study results and caveats: The secondary response was weaker but peaked faster, day 5 versus 15.

As concerns this clonotype: Antigen: not known.

TCRdb reprocessed the 5' RACE reads with MiXCR, giving one entry per CDR3 protein. The sample holds around 100,000 distinct CDR3 sequences, roughly 5.8% seen once. This TCR was recovered from a man aged 18 to 30 who received the YFV17D yellow fever vaccine. The sample here was CD8+ T cells sorted from PBMCs, taken 10 days after the yellow fever booster vaccination. The chain couples TRBV6-4 to TRBJ2-3, with TRBD2 matching over 13 bases. For the CDR3, the DNA is TGTGCCAGCAGTACTAGCGGGGGGGCCGCAGATACGCAGTATTTT. Protein: CASSTSGGAADTQYF.